The 26 T cell receptor beta chains listed next were all sequenced from one sample in a study of shared clonotypes between healthy human individuals. Profiling relied on immunoSEQ multiplex PCR, and the TCRdb table lists in-frame clones only, not all of them. The sample includes some 530,000 clones, around four fifths of them seen just once. The material sequenced was PBMCs. These receptors came from a woman aged 40 to 50 in good health. Some clones in this sample may be carry-over from other donors' samples.

The CDR3 sequence is CASSLKGFSTDTQYF. The DNA for the CDR3 is TGTGCCAGCAGCTTAAAGGGTTTTAGCACAGATACGCAGTATTTT. This chain joins TRBV11-2 and TRBJ2-3, with D uncertain. CDR1 is SGHAT, CDR2 FQNNGV, per germline. The length of the CDR3 is 15 residues. V was trimmed by 2 bases and J by 0 bases, leaving 9 bases between them.

The chain uses TRBV9 and TRBJ2-7; no firm D call. This CDR3 has 14 residues. Germline CDR1 and CDR2: SGDLS and YYNGEE. V lost 1 base and J 3 bases, leaving 11 bases between the germline ends. The CDR3 sequence: CASSVLGESYEQYF. The CDR3 coding sequence is TGTGCCAGCAGCGTACTCGGCGAGAGCTACGAGCAGTACTTC.

Comment on this clone: The likely explanation is a read error, given a far larger clone one base away. Likely a read error: the CDR3 ends without its conserved phenylalanine or tryptophan. The rearrangement links TRBV29-1 to TRBJ1-1; the match to TRBD1 covers 7 bases. The V gene end was trimmed by 6 bases and the J gene end by 8 bases; junction bases not matched to a gene: 15. Germline lookup yields CDR1 SQVTM and CDR2 ANQGSEA. The CDR3 covers 14 residues. CDR3 coding DNA: TGCAGCGTAGCAAACCGGGACAGCTTTTTAGAAGCTTTCTCT. Protein product: CSVANRDSFLEAFS.

The chain links TRBV28 to TRBJ2-1, with D possibly TRBD2 on 6 matching bases. Looked up from germline, CDR1 is MDHEN and CDR2 is SYDVKM. Trimming shortened V by 5 bases and J by 10 bases, and 12 bases separated the two germline ends. The CDR3 loop spans 12 amino acids. Here the CDR3 reads CASSPPRGEQFF. CDR3 sequence (DNA): TGTGCCAGCAGTCCCCCCCGGGGGGAGCAGTTCTTC. Supplemented by reference TRBV28 and TRBJ2-1, the full variable domain reads DVKVTQSSRYLVKRTGEKVFLECVQDMDHENMFWYRQDPGLGLRLIYFSYDVKMKEKGDIPEGYSVSREKKERFSLILESASTNQTSMYLCASSPPRGEQFFGPGTRLTVL.

The chain carries TRBV14 and TRBJ2-3, with a weak D call TRBD1 (5 bases). The CDR3 has 15 residues. Trimming left V 0 bases short and J 6 bases short, with 13 bases between. Germline-derived CDR1 and CDR2 are SGHDN and FVKESK. In DNA, the CDR3 is TGTGCCAGCAGCCAAGATCGAAGGGGTGGGGATACGCAGTATTTT. This codes for CASSQDRRGGDTQYF. Using reference TRBV14 and TRBJ2-3 for the parts outside the CDR3, the full variable domain is EAGVTQFPSHSVIEKGQTVTLRCDPISGHDNLYWYRRVMGKEIKFLLHFVKESKQDESGMPNNRFLAERTGGTYSTLKVQPAELEDSGVYFCASSQDRRGGDTQYFGPGTRLTVL.

A single count supports this clone. This sequence joins TRBV30 and TRBJ2-5; TRBD1 aligns across 9 bases. The end of the DNA aligns better with TRBJ2-7, so the J call may be wrong. The CDR3 spans 14 residues. Germline V lookup: CDR1 GTSNPN, CDR2 SVGIG (reference sequence). The CDR3 DNA reads TGTGCCTGGAGGGAGACAGGGGGTCCATACGAGCAGTACTTC. Encoded protein: CAWRETGGPYEQYF.

The chain joins TRBV30 to TRBJ2-7; 7 nucleotides align to TRBD2. Trimming took 5 bases from V and 5 from J; bases not matched to a gene: 3. The CDR3 consists of 11 residues. Germline assignment: CDR1 GTSNPN and CDR2 SVGIG (reference sequence). The CDR3 loop is CAWGGGNEQYF. Written as DNA, the CDR3 is TGTGCCTGGGGGGGAGGGAACGAGCAGTACTTC.

The chain carries TRBV7-3 and TRBJ2-1; perhaps TRBD2 as D (6 bases). The CDR3 is made up of 15 amino acids. V dropped 5 bases and J dropped 2 bases, with 13 bases sitting between them. In germline, CDR1 is SGHTA, CDR2 FQGTGA. The CDR3 reads CASSGGSLPYNEQFF. The CDR3 DNA reads TGTGCCAGCAGCGGAGGGAGCCTCCCCTACAATGAGCAGTTCTTC.

The J gene is TRBJ2-7, the V gene TRBV10-3; D gene ambiguous. This CDR3 region has 12 residues. Germline CDR1 reads ENHRY; CDR2 reads SYGVKD. The V end was cut by 3 bases, the J end by 6 bases, with 9 bases between. CDR3 residues: CAISEPAAEQYF. CDR3 DNA sequence: TGTGCCATCAGTGAACCTGCTGCCGAGCAGTACTTC.

The CDR3 protein is CASSSPTRGGETQYF. CDR3 nucleotides: TGTGCCAGTAGTAGCCCGACTCGAGGGGGGGAGACCCAGTACTTC. The chain carries TRBV19 and TRBJ2-5; the D gene could be TRBD1 or TRBD2 (6 bases each). This CDR3 spans 15 amino acids. Germline V gene lookup returns CDR1 LNHDA and CDR2 SQIVND (reference sequence). V lost 4 bases and J 5 bases, leaving 17 bases between the germline ends.

The chain joins TRBV18 to TRBJ2-7; 13 bases align to TRBD2. Per germline, CDR1 KGHSH and CDR2 LQKENI. The CDR3 runs 17 residues. Unmatched junction bases numbered 6, after V lost 1 base and J lost 3 bases. The CDR3 DNA sequence: TGTGCCAGCTCACCACGGACTAGCGGGAGTGAAAGCTACGAGCAGTACTTC. Translated, it gives CASSPRTSGSESYEQYF. Full variable domain (outside the CDR3, taken from reference TRBV18 and TRBJ2-7): NAGVMQNPRHLVRRRGQEARLRCSPMKGHSHVYWYRQLPEEGLKFMVYLQKENIIDESGMPKERFSAEFPKEGPSILRIQQVVRGDSAAYFCASSPRTSGSESYEQYFGPGTRLTVT.

The chain uses TRBV7-8 and TRBJ1-1, with TRBD1 identical over 9 bases. The CDR3 loop spans 16 amino acids. V gave up 1 base and J gave up 1 base; unmatched junction bases: 4. Germline lookup yields CDR1 SGHVS and CDR2 FQNEAQ. The CDR3 DNA sequence: TGTGCCAGCAGCTTAGTACAGGGGGCGAGGAACACTGAAGCTTTCTTT. Amino acid sequence: CASSLVQGARNTEAFF.

Only a few counts were recorded for this clone. The chain is built from TRBV5-1 and TRBJ2-1; 7 positions agree with TRBD1. With 4 bases clipped from V and 5 bases from J, the junction kept 12 bases outside the gene matches. The CDR3 extends over 16 amino acids. CDR1 is SGHRS and CDR2 is YFSETQ in the germline V gene. The CDR3 protein is CASSPDATGSHNEQFF. The CDR3, as DNA: TGCGCCAGCAGCCCCGATGCGACAGGGTCCCACAATGAGCAGTTCTTC.

The genes are TRBV7-6 and TRBJ2-7; D is undetermined. Looked up from germline, CDR1 is SGHVS and CDR2 is FNYEAQ. This CDR3 is 14 amino acids long. V was shortened by 5 bases and J by 2 bases, with 13 bases between the two germline ends. Here the CDR3 DNA reads TGTGCCAGCAGCCCCTCGGGTACCACCTACGAGCAGTACTTC. As protein: CASSPSGTTYEQYF.

As regards this clone: Only one base separates this from a far larger clonotype, so it likely reflects a read error. V is TRBV5-6 and J is TRBJ2-3; 12 nucleotides line up with TRBD2. Germline V lookup: CDR1 SGHDT, CDR2 YYEEEE. Trimming at V came to 4 bases and at J to 6 bases, leaving 6 bases not matched to a gene. This CDR3 is 15 amino acids long. The CDR3 loop reads CASSPETSGSDTQYF. Written as DNA, the CDR3 is TGTGCCAGCAGCCCTGAGACTAGCGGGAGCGATACGCAGTATTTT.

The chain couples TRBV7-9 to TRBJ2-6; D is possibly TRBD1 (6 bases). The V end was cut by 6 bases, the J end by 0 bases, with 18 bases between. This CDR3 is built from 18 residues. CDR1 and CDR2 (germline): SEHNR, FQNEAQ (reference sequence). The CDR3 bases are TGTGCCAGCAGTCCCCAGGGGAGAGGGTTCTCTGGGGCCAACGTCCTGACTTTC. Amino acids: CASSPQGRGFSGANVLTF.

The chain recombines TRBV5-1 with TRBJ2-1; 10 nucleotides line up with TRBD2. The germline CDR1 and CDR2 sequences are SGHRS and YFSETQ. With 3 bases clipped from V and 16 bases from J, the junction kept 16 bases outside the gene matches. The CDR3 sequence is 15 residues long. CDR3 residues: CASSYDGLAGAHGFF. CDR3 coding DNA: TGCGCCAGCAGCTACGACGGTCTAGCGGGAGCCCACGGATTCTTC.

This clone was counted only a few times. This chain uses TRBV5-1 with TRBJ2-3; the match to TRBD2 covers 7 bases. Germline V CDR1 and CDR2: SGHRS, YFSETQ. V dropped 1 base and J dropped 2; count of bases not matched to a gene: 4. The CDR3 runs to 15 residues. CDR3 bases: TGCGCCAGCAGCTTGATTGCGGGAGCCACAGATACGCAGTATTTT. Its translation is CASSLIAGATDTQYF.

This chain links TRBV4-1 with TRBJ2-5; the match to TRBD2 covers 12 bases. The CDR3 runs 17 residues. Per germline, CDR1 MGHRA and CDR2 YSYEKL. J gave up 4 bases and V 1 base, and 7 bases lay outside the gene matches. As DNA, the CDR3 is TGCGCCAGCAGCCAAGCGCTAGCGGGAGGGCCGGGAGAGACCCAGTACTTC. Translation gives CASSQALAGGPGETQYF.

V usage is TRBV27 and J usage is TRBJ2-2; 9 nucleotides align to TRBD2. CDR1 is MNHEY and CDR2 is SMNVEV in the germline V gene (reference sequence). The CDR3 is made up of 16 amino acids. With 2 bases clipped from V and 5 bases from J, the junction kept 6 bases outside the gene matches. The CDR3 sequence: CASSLSGRPGTGELFF. CDR3 DNA sequence: TGTGCCAGCAGTTTAAGCGGGAGGCCGGGGACCGGGGAGCTGTTTTTT.

This CDR3 is CAWSRALESNQPQHF. CDR3 coding DNA: TGTGCCTGGAGCCGGGCCCTGGAGAGCAATCAGCCCCAGCATTTT. The rearrangement joins TRBV30 to TRBJ1-5; D unclear. Per the germline V gene, CDR1 is GTSNPN and CDR2 is SVGIG (reference sequence). Trimming took 3 bases from V and 1 from J, leaving 13 bases between them. CDR3 length equals 15 residues.

The CDR3 here is CASSHEQGWETQYF. The CDR3 coding sequence is TGCGCCAGCAGCCACGAACAGGGTTGGGAGACCCAGTACTTC. V is TRBV4-1 and J is TRBJ2-5, with D tentatively TRBD1 (6 bases). The germline gives CDR1 MGHRA, CDR2 YSYEKL. With 3 bases removed from V and 5 bases from J, the gap between germline ends came to 13 bases. This CDR3 is 14 amino acids long.

The gene calls are TRBV4-3 and TRBJ2-6; possible D gene TRBD2, 6 bases. CDR3 length: 19 amino acids. Germline CDR1 and CDR2: LGHNA and YSLEER. V shed 1 base and J shed 0 bases, with 16 bases lying between them. CDR3 in DNA: TGCGCCAGCAGCCAAGTTAAGTCTATAGCGGCCTCTGGGGCCAACGTCCTGACTTTC. Translation: CASSQVKSIAASGANVLTF.

The chain carries TRBV7-2 and TRBJ2-1, with 7 bases fitting TRBD2. V lost 6 bases to trimming and J lost 4 bases; unmatched junction nucleotides: 9. CDR1 and CDR2 from the germline V gene are SGHTA and FQGNSA. This CDR3 contains 15 residues. This CDR3 reads CASRSGGGPYNEQFF. CDR3 DNA: TGTGCCAGCAGATCTGGGGGAGGGCCTTACAATGAGCAGTTCTTC.

The rearrangement joins TRBV7-2 to TRBJ2-7; 10 bases line up with TRBD2. The CDR3 spans 17 residues. The germline CDR1 and CDR2 sequences are SGHTA and FQGNSA. With V trimmed by 5 bases and J by 5 bases, 15 bases remained unmatched. The CDR3 sequence: CASSIELAGSGRDEQYF. In DNA, the CDR3 is TGTGCCAGCAGCATAGAACTAGCGGGGAGTGGGAGGGACGAGCAGTACTTC.

This chain's CDR3 is CSVEGLPGGGYEQYF. The CDR3 DNA follows: TGCAGCGTTGAAGGCCTACCGGGAGGAGGGTACGAGCAGTACTTC. The rearrangement links TRBV29-1 to TRBJ2-7; 7 positions match TRBD2. The CDR3 is made up of 15 amino acids. The J segment lost 4 bases and the V segment lost 1 base, leaving 10 bases of the junction unmatched. Germline V gene sequence: CDR1 SQVTM, CDR2 ANQGSEA.